This T cell receptor beta chain was identified during a study of CD8 T cells in Susac syndrome (dated by TCRdb to between 2017 and 2020). Looking at the study overall: Of the Susac syndrome patients who were sequenced, roughly 6 had clinically active disease and roughly 8 were in clinical remission. At blood withdrawal, Susac syndrome patients were therapy-naive, treated with corticosteroids (with IVIg additionally given to some), or treated with IVIg alone. The study used repertoire sequencing to test whether antigen drove CD8+ T cell activation and differentiation in Susac syndrome.

Peripheral blood CD8+ and CD4+ T cells from healthy donors, Susac syndrome patients and multiple sclerosis patients were profiled using high-throughput TCR beta sequencing. Susac syndrome patients met recently defined diagnostic criteria for definite or probable disease. Bulk CD8+ and CD4+ T cells were purified magnetically by negative isolation, whereas CD8+ TEMRA cells were enriched by FACS. Blood was collected in EDTA tubes and processed within 24 hours, with PBMCs isolated through density gradient centrifugation. PBMCs intended for TCR sequencing were cryopreserved in liquid nitrogen and thawed later in a water bath at 37 degrees C. The sorted or isolated CD4+, CD8+ and CD8+ TEMRA cells had a purity of 90% or higher. The full study reports these points: The TCR sequencing and HLA analysis was acknowledged to have included a relatively small number of individuals. In patients with Susac syndrome, the CD4+ T cell repertoire showed no detectable clonal expansion.

Of note for this clonotype: The antigen this receptor binds is unknown. No qualities accompany the bases; no much larger clone lies one base away.

RNA was extracted using the RNeasy kit, and roughly 0.5 to 1 microgram was reverse transcribed with random hexamers. The immunoSEQ multiplex PCR assay, covering 54 Vbeta and 13 Jbeta segments, was used to amplify TCR beta CDR3 regions. PCR amplification bias was corrected by using a synthetic template baseline for primer optimization and computational correction. The paper's processing steps were these. Reads were assigned to V, D and J genes according to IMGT and analyzed in immunoSEQ Analyzer, with only productive sequences retained. Clonality was computed as one minus Shannon entropy normalized by log2 of the number of productive unique sequences. For each patient and control, public and private clones were evaluated among the 100 most prevalent clones. A clone was defined as Susac-specific if it was absent from the healthy and MS cohorts, from more than 850 published viral clones and from other ImmuneACCESS disease sequences. In TCRdb, the public reads were trimmed at Q25 with fastp and aligned with MiXCR, with productive beta chains retained. Entries that share a CDR3 protein sequence are merged under the most common genes and DNA. These V and J calls originate from TCRdb's pipeline instead of the authors' own analysis. The sample has about 240,000 distinct CDR3 sequences on record, about 96% of them singletons. Together, the top ten hold 0.095% to 0.12% of the sample.

The specimen was CD4+ T cells from PBMCs. This receptor was taken from a human donor with Susac syndrome.

The CDR3 corresponds to CASSTTGFGSFWGYTF. In nucleotides, the sequence is TGTGCCAGCAGTACGACAGGCTTCGGTTCATTTTGGGGCTACACCTTC. This receptor chain uses TRBV12-3 or TRBV12-4 and TRBJ1-2; TRBD1 could be the D gene, as 6 bases match. The V and J ends are trimmed by 5 bases and 8 bases, leaving 24 bases between them. Including the terminal cysteine and phenylalanine, the CDR3 comprises 16 residues. The retained sequence is limited to the CDR3, 48 bases, with the frame set at the first base.